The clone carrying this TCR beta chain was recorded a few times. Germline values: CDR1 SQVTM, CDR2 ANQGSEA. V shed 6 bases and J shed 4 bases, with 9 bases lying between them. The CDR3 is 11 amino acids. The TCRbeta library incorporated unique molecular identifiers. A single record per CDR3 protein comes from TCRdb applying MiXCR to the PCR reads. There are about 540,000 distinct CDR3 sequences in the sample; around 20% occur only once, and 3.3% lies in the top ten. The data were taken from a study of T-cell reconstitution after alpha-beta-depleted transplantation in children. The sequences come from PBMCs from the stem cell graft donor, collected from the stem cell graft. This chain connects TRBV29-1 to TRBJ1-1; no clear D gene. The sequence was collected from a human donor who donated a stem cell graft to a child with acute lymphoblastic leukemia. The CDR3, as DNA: TGCAGCGTACAAGATAGCACTGAAGCTTTCTTT. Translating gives CSVQDSTEAFF. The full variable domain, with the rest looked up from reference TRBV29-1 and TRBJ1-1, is SAVISQKPSRDICQRGTSLTIQCQVDSQVTMMFWYRQQPGQSLTLIATANQGSEATYESGFVIDKFPISRPNLTFSTLTVSNMSPEDSSIYLCSVQDSTEAFFGQGTRLTVV.